This entry lists 3 T cell receptor beta chains sequenced from one sample in a study of neurological immune-mediated disorders (dated by TCRdb to between 2019 and 2020). The library was obtained by 5' RACE. The sequencing machine was an Illumina HiSeq 2500. In TCRdb, the public reads were trimmed at Q25 with fastp and aligned with MiXCR, with productive beta chains retained. When rows share a CDR3 protein, they turn into one entry using the most common DNA and genes. This sample is represented by tens of thousands of distinct CDR3 sequences; 2% to 3% of them were singletons. Jointly, the top ten make up around 1.1% of the sample. Sequencing used PBMCs. The receptors were sampled from a woman aged 30 to 39 with multiple sclerosis.

The table lists this clonotype with many counts. The genes are TRBV3-1 and TRBJ1-2; unclear D gene. The CDR3 runs 15 residues. Germline CDR1 and CDR2: LGHDT and YNNKEL (reference sequence). V lost 1 base and J 8 bases, leaving 17 bases between the germline ends. The CDR3 loop is CASSQVVSGYGGYTF. The DNA for the CDR3 is TGTGCCAGCAGCCAAGTTGTGAGTGGCTATGGCGGCTACACCTTC. Full variable domain (remainder filled in from reference TRBV3-1 and TRBJ1-2): DTAVSQTPKYLVTQMGNDKSIKCEQNLGHDTMYWYKQDSKKFLKIMFSYNNKELIINETVPNRFSPKSPDKAHLNLHINSLELGDSAVYFCASSQVVSGYGGYTFGSGTRLTVV.

This clonotype came up many times. V gene TRBV3-1 combines with J gene TRBJ2-2; D possibly corresponds to TRBD2 (5 bases). V lost 0 bases and J lost 7, with 15 bases in between. The CDR3 runs 16 residues. Germline CDR1 LGHDT, CDR2 YNNKEL (reference sequence). The chain's CDR3 is CASSQDSGFEVGELFF. As DNA, the CDR3 is TGTGCCAGCAGCCAAGACAGCGGTTTCGAGGTCGGGGAGCTGTTTTTT.

This clonotype was seen repeatedly, ten times or more. This chain links TRBV6-2 or TRBV6-3 with TRBJ2-1; 9 bases align to TRBD2. Germline CDR1 is MNHEY and CDR2 is SVGEGT. The trim removed 3 bases at V and 8 bases at J, leaving 8 bases unmatched. This CDR3 spans 15 amino acids. The CDR3 coding sequence is TGTGCCAGCAGTTATGGTAGCGGGAGTTTCGATGAGCAGTTCTTC. As protein: CASSYGSGSFDEQFF.